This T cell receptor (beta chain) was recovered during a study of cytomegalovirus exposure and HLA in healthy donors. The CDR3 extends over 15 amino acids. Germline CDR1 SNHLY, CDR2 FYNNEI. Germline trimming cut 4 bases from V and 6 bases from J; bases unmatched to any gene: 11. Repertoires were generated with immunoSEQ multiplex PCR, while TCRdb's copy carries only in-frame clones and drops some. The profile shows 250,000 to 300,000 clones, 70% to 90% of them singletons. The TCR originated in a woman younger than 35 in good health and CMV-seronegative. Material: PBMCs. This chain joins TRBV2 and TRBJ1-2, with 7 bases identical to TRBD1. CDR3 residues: CASSGGRGRHDGYTF. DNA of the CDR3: TGTGCCAGCAGTGGAGGTAGGGGGCGGCACGATGGCTACACCTTC.